This note documents a single T cell receptor (beta chain) sequence. Its antigen remains unidentified. No quality values exist for individual bases; no much larger clone is one base distant. The donors were about 40 Caucasian individuals from Russia, aged roughly 6 to 100 years, who were systemically healthy. Around 9.7 milliliters of peripheral blood were collected from each donor into EDTA-treated Vacutainer tubes. Ficoll-Paque density-gradient centrifugation was used to isolate PBMCs, with at least 7 million per sample. Total RNA, at least 6 micrograms per sample, was extracted from PBMCs with Trizol reagent. The percentages of naive CD45RAhigh/CD27high T cells were determined by flow cytometry on a PBMC aliquot from every donor. The library came from 5' RACE. The sequencer was an Illumina HiSeq 2500. A second 7 to 11 cycle PCR used a sample-barcoded 5' primer and a J-beta primer mix. Each TCR beta cDNA molecule received a unique molecular identifier from a template-switch 5' adaptor carrying 12 random nucleotides. At least 2.5 million CDR3-containing paired-end reads were obtained from each sample. First-strand cDNA synthesis was performed from all RNA using the Mint cDNA synthesis kit, with priming by a TRBC-specific oligonucleotide. Following uracil-DNA glycosylase treatment, a first 18-cycle PCR with universal primers M1SS and BC2_uni_R was performed on all cDNA. As for the original processing: Normalization of each sample was performed by random selection of 1 million high-quality reads, each carrying a distinct molecular identifier. Reads with shared molecular identifiers were discarded instead of being binned into consensus sequences. MiTCR, run with a Q25 quality threshold and the strictest error-elimination algorithm, handled CDR3 identification, clonotype clustering and error correction. A nonparametric unseen species model with Euler transformation was used to estimate a lower bound on total TCR beta diversity. TCRdb reprocessing: public reads trimmed at Q25 with fastp, clones called with MiXCR, in-frame beta chains kept. CDR3 protein sequences are deduplicated, and each keeps its most common genes and DNA. These V and J calls are TCRdb output, not the study's own analysis. This sample lists 750,000 to 950,000 distinct CDR3 sequences; less than 70% were detected once. About 42% of the sample rests with the top ten.

This record comes from a study of blood T cells in healthy people across ages (dated by TCRdb to between 2014 and 2017). Study-level background: In model experiments, roughly one uniquely barcoded TCR beta cDNA molecule per two T cells was captured by template switching. To track age-related changes in TCR beta repertoire diversity, the study relied on deep sequencing normalized with unique cDNA molecular identifiers. Two additional independent replicas of 1 million unique cDNA reads from the same blood draw were analyzed for two donors (one aged 18 to 30 and one aged 80 or older). Four age groups were formed from the donors: young (average approximately 15 years), middle-aged (approximately 39), aged (roughly 59) and long-lived (approximately 80). To avoid experimental bias, donors of different ages were spread randomly across the sequencing lanes. The investigation overall reported the following: Estimates of total diversity based on one million sequenced T cells were regarded as lower bounds and as underestimates. Donor CMV infection status was unknown, potentially confounding age-related changes in expanded clonotypes. Compared with the aged group, more naive CD4+ T cells, fewer expanded clones and increased TCR diversity were shown by the long-lived group, suggesting age selection. As age increased, observed TCR beta diversity per million T cells dropped in a roughly linear way, and a significant reduction was already evident by age 40. Observed TCR beta diversity correlated strongly with the percentage of naive T cells measured by flow cytometry. Because profiling used bulk unsorted PBMCs, naive and antigen-experienced compartments could not be compared conclusively.

The material sequenced was blood. The sequence derives from an elderly man in good health.

The DNA is TGTGCCAGCAGCTTCTTAGCGGGAGGCGGGCACAGATACGCGTATTTT. Its protein reads: CASSFLAGGGHRYAYF. Here the chain combines TRBV11-2 and TRBJ2-3; TRBD2 lines up with 10 middle nucleotides. CDR3 length: 16 amino acids, cysteine to phenylalanine. The read is trimmed to its CDR3 DNA, 48 bases read in frame from base 1. CDR1 and CDR2, per the germline V gene, are SGHAT and FQNNGV. The V end gives up 3 bases and the J end 14 bases, leaving 17 bases in the junction not matched to a gene. This CDR3, with the reference TRBV11-2 and TRBJ2-3 proteins standing in past its ends, gives the full variable domain EAGVAQSPRYKIIEKRQSVAFWCNPISGHATLYWYQQILGQGPKLLIQFQNNGVVDDSQLPKDRFSAERLKGVDSTLKIQPAKLEDSAVYLCASSFLAGGGHRYAYFGPGTRLTVL.